The next 22 T cell receptor beta chains were all read from a single sample in a study of blood T cell repertoires in COVID-19. Here immunoSEQ multiplex PCR was the method, and the copy in TCRdb shows in-frame clones only, minus some. The sample contains 100,000 to 150,000 clones, 86% of which appear only once. Sequenced sample: peripheral blood. These TCRs come from a woman in her 70s with COVID-19, enrolled during active disease.

This sequence joins TRBV5-4 and TRBJ1-2; the D gene is possibly TRBD1 (6 bases). There are 13 residues in the CDR3. Between the trimmed V and J ends, which lost 3 bases and 6 bases, there was a span of 12 bases. Germline values: CDR1 SGHNT, CDR2 YYREEE (reference sequence). The CDR3 loop is CASSSNRVDGYTF. The CDR3 region has the DNA TGTGCCAGCAGCTCCAACAGGGTAGATGGCTACACCTTC.

As regards this clone: Other nucleotide sequences in the sample specify the same CDR3. The rearrangement links TRBV20-1 to TRBJ2-7, with unresolved D. Germline V gives CDR1 DFQATT, CDR2 SNEGSKA (reference sequence). V lost 3 bases and J lost 4, with 4 bases in between. The CDR3 is made up of 10 amino acids. CDR3 bases: TGCAGTGCTAGCCTGTACGAGCAGTACTTC. Its protein is CSASLYEQYF.

The rearrangement links TRBV2 to TRBJ1-2; TRBD1 matches 7 bases. This CDR3 contains 14 residues. From germline, CDR1 is SNHLY and CDR2 FYNNEI. The V segment lost 2 bases and the J segment 7 bases; nucleotides outside the gene matches: 7. CDR3 loop: CASSENRAGGGYTF. The DNA of the CDR3 is TGTGCCAGCAGTGAAAATAGGGCAGGGGGTGGCTACACCTTC.

Turning to this clone: A junction end diverges from the germline sequence, so it may reflect a read error. This chain connects TRBV28 to TRBJ2-7, with D maybe TRBD2 (5 bases). CDR3 length equals 11 residues. Germline-derived CDR1 and CDR2 are MDHEN and SYDVKM. The CDR3 protein is CASSWEYGQYF. The CDR3 DNA reads TGTGCCAGCAGTTGGGAGTACGGGCAGTACTTC. Based on the CDR3 plus reference TRBV28 and TRBJ2-7, the full variable domain is DVKVTQSSRYLVKRTGEKVFLECVQDMDHENMFWYRQDPGLGLRLIYFSYDVKMKEKGDIPEGYSVSREKKERFSLILESASTNQTSMYLCASSWEYGQYFGPGTRLTVT.

The chain links TRBV6-6 to TRBJ1-1; D is possibly TRBD1 (5 bases). The CDR3 consists of 11 residues. Germline V CDR1 and CDR2: MNHNY, SVGAGI (reference sequence). V was cut by 6 bases and J by 8 bases, with 10 bases left in between. The CDR3 here is CASSGQGEAFF. The CDR3 DNA sequence: TGTGCCAGCAGCGGGCAGGGCGAAGCTTTCTTT.

This sequence joins TRBV28 and TRBJ1-2; tentative D call: TRBD1 (5 bases). Germline-derived CDR1 and CDR2 are MDHEN and SYDVKM. The V end lost 6 bases, the J end lost 4 bases, and 15 bases lay between the germline ends. This CDR3 is 14 amino acids long. CDR3 sequence reads: CASRDTLRGYGYTF. CDR3 DNA: TGTGCCAGCAGGGACACGCTACGTGGCTATGGCTACACCTTC.

This sequence joins TRBV5-1 and TRBJ2-3; D may be TRBD1 (5 bases). The CDR3 is 13 amino acids. V was cut by 2 bases and J by 5 bases, with 9 bases left in between. Germline V gene sequence: CDR1 SGHRS, CDR2 YFSETQ. The CDR3 loop is CASSFAGIDTQYF. For the CDR3, the DNA is TGCGCCAGCAGCTTCGCAGGGATAGATACGCAGTATTTT.

The chain carries TRBV6-5 and TRBJ1-6; D is ambiguous. Between the trimmed V and J ends, which lost 10 bases and 8 bases, there was a span of 15 bases. The CDR3 covers 13 residues. Germline V gives CDR1 MNHEY, CDR2 SVGAGI. The CDR3, as DNA: TGTGCCACCCATACTATGCCGGATTCACCCCTCCACTTT. This translates into CATHTMPDSPLHF.

V usage is TRBV11-2 and J usage is TRBJ2-6; 8 bases are a match to TRBD1. V gave up 5 bases and J gave up 8 bases; unmatched junction bases: 5. The germline CDR1 and CDR2 sequences are SGHAT and FQNNGV. The CDR3 runs to 14 residues. Here the CDR3 reads CASSQGQGPNVLTF. DNA of the CDR3: TGTGCCAGCAGCCAAGGACAGGGACCCAACGTCCTGACTTTC.

The chain joins TRBV7-3 to TRBJ1-3, with TRBD1 as a possible D gene (6 bases). The CDR3 sequence is 16 residues long. Germline lookup yields CDR1 SGHTA and CDR2 FQGTGA. Trimming shortened V by 2 bases and J by 0 bases, and 11 bases separated the two germline ends. The CDR3 DNA reads as TGTGCCAGCAGCTTACGGGACACGAGCTCTGGAAACACCATATATTTT. This encodes CASSLRDTSSGNTIYF.

The rearrangement links TRBV19 to TRBJ1-6; 7 nucleotides line up with TRBD1. The CDR3 extends over 14 amino acids. Germline V lookup: CDR1 LNHDA, CDR2 SQIVND (reference sequence). The ends lost 6 bases at V and 10 bases at J; junction bases unmatched: 9. The CDR3 spells CASSRDRVRSPLHF. CDR3 DNA sequence: TGTGCCAGTAGCCGGGACAGAGTTAGGTCACCCCTCCACTTT.

CDR3 loop: CATSEEGNEQFF. CDR3 sequence (DNA): TGTGCCACCAGTGAGGAGGGCAATGAGCAGTTCTTC. This sequence joins TRBV24-1 and TRBJ2-1, with D perhaps matching TRBD2 (6 bases). Germline V CDR1 and CDR2: KGHDR, SFDVKD. The V and J ends lost 4 bases and 6 bases respectively, with 6 bases between them. The CDR3 has 12 amino acids.

This clone appeared many times. The chain uses TRBV5-1 and TRBJ2-2; D perhaps matches TRBD2 (5 bases). Per the germline V gene, CDR1 is SGHRS and CDR2 is YFSETQ. The ends were cut back, 2 bases at V and 5 bases at J, with 10 bases in the middle. This CDR3 spans 14 amino acids. The CDR3 sequence is CASSFGDTTGELFF. The CDR3 coding sequence is TGCGCCAGCAGCTTCGGGGATACGACCGGGGAGCTGTTTTTT.

This clone showed up just a few times. The gene calls are TRBV27 and TRBJ1-2; 8 bases are shared with TRBD1. V shed 5 bases and J 3 bases; nucleotides not matched to a gene: 2. This CDR3 comprises 13 residues. Germline CDR1 and CDR2: MNHEY and SMNVEV (reference sequence). The CDR3 nucleotides read TGTGCCAGCAGTCCACAGGGGGACTATGGCTACACCTTC. It translates to CASSPQGDYGYTF.

V gene TRBV10-3 combines with J gene TRBJ1-1, with 7 bases aligning to TRBD1. Trimming cost V 10 bases and J 1 base; bases outside gene matches: 6. Per the germline V gene, CDR1 is ENHRY and CDR2 is SYGVKD. This CDR3 is 13 amino acids long. The CDR3 DNA reads as TGTGCCAGTAACACAGGGGAGAACACTGAAGCTTTCTTT. Amino acid sequence: CASNTGENTEAFF.

Only one count was recorded for this clone. V gene TRBV29-1 combines with J gene TRBJ2-3; TRBD1 matches 7 bases. This CDR3 region has 13 residues. Germline V gene lookup returns CDR1 SQVTM and CDR2 ANQGSEA. The trim removed 7 bases at V and 0 bases at J, leaving 4 bases unmatched. The CDR3 bases are TGCAGCGGCCTACAGGGGAGCACAGATACGCAGTATTTT. Its translation is CSGLQGSTDTQYF.

The V call is TRBV12-5, the J call TRBJ2-1; 9 positions match TRBD2. J was trimmed by 6 bases and V by 4 bases; bases with no gene match: 7. Germline CDR1 and CDR2: LGHNT and FRNRAP. The length of the CDR3 is 15 residues. CDR3 loop: CASGSPSGAFNEQFF. CDR3 in DNA: TGTGCTAGTGGTTCTCCTAGCGGGGCCTTCAATGAGCAGTTCTTC.

This clone was seen a few times. The rearrangement links TRBV18 to TRBJ2-2; the D gene is possibly TRBD2 (5 bases). The CDR3 totals 14 residues. Trimming removed 3 bases from V and 7 bases from J, with 12 bases in between. The germline gives CDR1 KGHSH, CDR2 LQKENI. CDR3 region: CASSPGLFSGELFF. The CDR3 region has the DNA TGTGCCAGCTCACCTGGACTTTTTAGCGGGGAGCTGTTTTTT.

This rearrangement joins TRBV27 to TRBJ2-5, with TRBD2 matching over 9 bases. Germline V gene data show CDR1 as MNHEY and CDR2 as SMNVEV (reference sequence). This CDR3 has 17 residues. V trimming: 2 bases; J trimming: 0 bases; junction bases outside the gene matches: 7. For the CDR3, the DNA is TGTGCCAGCAGTTTAATTGGTAGCGGGAGATACCAAGAGACCCAGTACTTC. Protein product: CASSLIGSGRYQETQYF.

The V and J genes are TRBV30 and TRBJ1-5; D may be TRBD1 (6 bases). Germline V CDR1 and CDR2: GTSNPN, SVGIG (reference sequence). Trimming pared 2 bases from V and 7 bases from J, leaving 12 bases between. The CDR3 has 13 amino acids. CDR3 region: CAWSHREGQPQHF. CDR3 nucleotides: TGTGCCTGGAGTCACAGGGAGGGCCAGCCCCAGCATTTT.

V usage is TRBV11-2 and J usage is TRBJ2-2; D might be TRBD1 (5 bases). Germline CDR1 is SGHAT and CDR2 is FQNNGV. CDR3 length: 14 amino acids. V lost 3 bases and J lost 5, with 10 bases in between. The CDR3 sequence: CASSLERGTGELFF. The CDR3 nucleotides are TGTGCCAGCAGCTTGGAAAGGGGTACCGGGGAGCTGTTTTTT.

In this sample, this clone turned up once. The V call is TRBV5-1, the J call TRBJ1-2, with 7 bases matching TRBD1. Germline V lookup: CDR1 SGHRS, CDR2 YFSETQ. The J segment lost 2 bases and the V segment lost 5 bases, leaving 9 bases of the junction unmatched. The length of the CDR3 is 15 residues. This CDR3 is CASSLAGGTNYGYTF. The CDR3 coding sequence is TGCGCCAGCAGTTTAGCAGGGGGGACGAACTATGGCTACACCTTC.